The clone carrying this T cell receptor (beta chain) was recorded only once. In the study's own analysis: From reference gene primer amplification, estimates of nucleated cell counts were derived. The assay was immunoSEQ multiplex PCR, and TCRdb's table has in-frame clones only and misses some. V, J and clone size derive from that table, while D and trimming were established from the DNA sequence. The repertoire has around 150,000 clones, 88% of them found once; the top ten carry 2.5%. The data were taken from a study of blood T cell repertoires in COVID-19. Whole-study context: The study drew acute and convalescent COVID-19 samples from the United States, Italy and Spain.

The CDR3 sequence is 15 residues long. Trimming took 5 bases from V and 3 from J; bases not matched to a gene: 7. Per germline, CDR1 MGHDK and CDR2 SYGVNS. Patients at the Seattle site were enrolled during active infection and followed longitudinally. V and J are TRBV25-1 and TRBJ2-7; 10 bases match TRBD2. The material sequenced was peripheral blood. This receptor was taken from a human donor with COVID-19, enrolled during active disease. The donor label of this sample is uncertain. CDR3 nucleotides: TGTGCCAGCAGTCCCCTAGCGGGGGACATCTACGAGCAGTACTTC. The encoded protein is CASSPLAGDIYEQYF.